One sample yielded the 8 T cell receptor beta chains listed below, sequenced in a study of control samples from healthy donors and cancer patients. Assay used: immunoSEQ multiplex PCR; TCRdb lists only in-frame clones, some missing. The data hold roughly 76,000 clones, with around 94% observed a single time. Sequencing was done on a sample of blood. Receptors were obtained from a woman aged 18-29 years in good health.

DNA for the CDR3: TGCGCCAGCAGCAGCAGCGGGAGCCATTCCTACAATGAGCAGTTCTTC. Translation: CASSSSGSHSYNEQFF. The rearrangement uses TRBV5-1 and TRBJ2-1; 8 nucleotides align to TRBD2. J gave up 1 base and V 4 bases, and 7 bases lay outside the gene matches. This CDR3 comprises 16 residues. Looked up from germline, CDR1 is SGHRS and CDR2 is YFSETQ.

Comments on this clone: Other nucleotide sequences from this sample produce the same CDR3. This chain connects TRBV18 to TRBJ2-5; a weak D match, TRBD2 (5 bases). Germline CDR1 is KGHSH and CDR2 is LQKENI. Trimming removed 4 bases at V and 4 bases at J, with 7 bases between. The CDR3 spans 12 residues. The CDR3 bases are TGTGCCAGCTCACGAGGGCCAGAGACCCAGTACTTC. Amino acid sequence: CASSRGPETQYF.

The CDR3 spells CASSNLYYSYGYTF. CDR3 nucleotides: TGTGCCAGCAGTAATCTGTATTACAGTTATGGCTACACCTTC. The genes are TRBV6-5 and TRBJ1-2; D is unclear. This CDR3 comprises 14 residues. CDR1 MNHEY and CDR2 SVGAGI come from the germline V gene. V shed 5 bases and J shed 5 bases, with 15 bases lying between them.

The gene calls are TRBV11-3 and TRBJ2-1, with D perhaps TRBD1 or TRBD2 (6 bases each). V was cut by 1 base and J by 6 bases, with 13 bases left in between. The CDR3 consists of 15 residues. Germline CDR1 SGHNT, CDR2 YENEEA. CDR3 DNA sequence: TGTGCCAGCAGCTTAGGGGGGGCCAGGAGCAATGAGCAGTTCTTC. Translated: CASSLGGARSNEQFF.

The genes are TRBV21-1 and TRBJ1-5. TRBV21-1 is a pseudogene. This CDR3 is built from 17 residues. The CDR3 DNA sequence: TGTGCCAGCAGCAAACTTCCAATGGCGGAGGGCAATCAGCCCCAGCATTTT. Translation: CASSKLPMAEGNQPQHF.

This clone was detected once. The V gene is TRBV9, the J gene TRBJ2-1; TRBD1 agrees at 10 bases. Losses at the gene ends were 3 bases for V and 7 bases for J; bases not matched to a gene: 10. CDR3 length: 16 amino acids. CDR1 and CDR2 from the germline V gene are SGDLS and YYNGEE. The CDR3 is CASSATRTGGRNEQFF. The CDR3, as DNA: TGTGCCAGCAGCGCGACTCGGACAGGGGGTAGGAATGAGCAGTTCTTC.

The chain carries TRBV4-1 and TRBJ1-6, with 10 bases aligning to TRBD1. CDR3 length: 19 amino acids. Germline trimming cut 0 bases from V and 0 bases from J; bases unmatched to any gene: 5. From germline, CDR1 is MGHRA and CDR2 YSYEKL. The DNA of the CDR3 is TGCGCCAGCAGCCAAGAGGGACAGGGGCTTAGCTCCTATAATTCACCCCTCCACTTT. Its translation: CASSQEGQGLSSYNSPLHF.

The table lists this clone with a count of one. The genes are TRBV7-3 and TRBJ2-2, with 12 bases lining up with TRBD2. CDR3 length: 17 residues. Germline V lookup: CDR1 SGHTA, CDR2 FQGTGA. Germline trimming cut 2 bases from V and 6 bases from J; bases unmatched to any gene: 7. In DNA, the CDR3 is TGTGCCAGCAGCTTATGGCCTAGCGGGGGGGCTCCCGGGGAGCTGTTTTTT. This codes for CASSLWPSGGAPGELFF.